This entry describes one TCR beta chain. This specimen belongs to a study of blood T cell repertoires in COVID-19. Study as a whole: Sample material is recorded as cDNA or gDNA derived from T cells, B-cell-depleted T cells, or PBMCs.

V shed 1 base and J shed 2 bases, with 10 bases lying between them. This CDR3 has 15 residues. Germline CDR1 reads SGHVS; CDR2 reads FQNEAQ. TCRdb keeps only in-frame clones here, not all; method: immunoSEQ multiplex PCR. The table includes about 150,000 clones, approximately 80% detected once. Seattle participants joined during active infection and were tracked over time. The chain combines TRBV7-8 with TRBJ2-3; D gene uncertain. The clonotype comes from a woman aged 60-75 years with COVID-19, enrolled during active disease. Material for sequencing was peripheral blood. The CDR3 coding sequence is TGTGCCAGCAGCTTAGAGCTAAAGAACACAGATACGCAGTATTTT. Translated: CASSLELKNTDTQYF.